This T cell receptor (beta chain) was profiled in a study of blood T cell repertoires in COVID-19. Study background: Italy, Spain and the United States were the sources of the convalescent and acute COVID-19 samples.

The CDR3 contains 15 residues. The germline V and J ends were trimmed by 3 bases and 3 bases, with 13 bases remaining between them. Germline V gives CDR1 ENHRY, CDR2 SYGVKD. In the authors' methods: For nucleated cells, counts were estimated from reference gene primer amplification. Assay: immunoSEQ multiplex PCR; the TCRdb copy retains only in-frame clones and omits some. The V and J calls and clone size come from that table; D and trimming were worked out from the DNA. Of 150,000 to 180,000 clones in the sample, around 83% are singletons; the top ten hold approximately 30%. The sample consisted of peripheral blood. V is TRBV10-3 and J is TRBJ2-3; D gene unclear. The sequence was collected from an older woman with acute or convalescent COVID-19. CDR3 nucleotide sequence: TGTGCCATCAGTGATGCTAGAAGCCGAACAGATACGCAGTATTTT. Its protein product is CAISDARSRTDTQYF.